This TCR beta chain was identified in a study of blood T cell repertoires in COVID-19. The germline V gene has CDR1 LGHDT and CDR2 YNNKEL (reference sequence). The CDR3 is 14 residues long. Trimming shortened V by 0 bases and J by 1 base, and 6 bases separated the two germline ends. TCRdb keeps only in-frame clones here, not all; method: immunoSEQ multiplex PCR. Of 250,000 or so clones in the sample, 70% to 85% were seen once. The sequenced sample was peripheral blood. The chain recombines TRBV3-1 (or the pseudogene TRBV3-2) with TRBJ1-1, with D hard to call. This TCR was sampled from an elderly woman with acute or convalescent COVID-19. Here the CDR3 reads CASSQDRSNTEAFF. CDR3 coding DNA: TGTGCCAGCAGCCAAGACAGGTCGAACACTGAAGCTTTCTTT.